This T cell receptor (beta chain) appears in the sequencing data of a study of T-cell reconstitution after alpha-beta-depleted transplantation in children. Study observations and caveats: T cells produced anew were the main source of T-cell counts and diversity one year after transplant.

This clonotype was observed a few times. Its cognate antigen is unknown. This CDR3 has 14 amino acids. Germline assignment: CDR1 SNHLY and CDR2 FYNNEI. Trimming pared 5 bases from V and 4 bases from J, leaving 12 bases between. As it was prepared, the TCRbeta library received unique molecular identifiers. Using its own MiXCR run on the PCR reads, TCRdb lists one record per CDR3 protein. The repertoire consists of 900,000 or so distinct CDR3 sequences, with approximately 15% occurring once and the leading ten covering around 5%. This sequence was found in a male patient aged 5 to 17 who had a stem cell transplant for acute lymphoblastic leukemia, so the T cells may come from the graft donor. The gene calls are TRBV2 and TRBJ2-4; D remains unclear. Here the sequenced sample was PBMCs, mostly from graft donor cells, taken 360 days after TCRalphabeta/CD19-depleted stem cell transplant. The CDR3 bases are TGTGCCAGCAGTAACCCCCTCTCGAAAAACATTCAGTACTTC. It specifies CASSNPLSKNIQYF.